This T cell receptor (beta chain) came from a study of blood T cell repertoires in COVID-19. Study-level background: Some COVID-19 samples were acute and others convalescent; all came from the United States, Italy and Spain. PBMCs, B-cell-depleted T cells, or T cells were the source of the cDNA or gDNA that made up the material.

Per the authors' pipeline: It was from reference gene primer amplification that nucleated cell counts were estimated. Clones were sequenced by immunoSEQ multiplex PCR, and TCRdb holds only the in-frame ones, with some missing. The DNA gave D and trimming, while V, J and clone size come from that table. The sample includes fewer than 250,000 clones, around 89% of them seen just once. Germline V CDR1 and CDR2: MNHEY, SVGAGI. CDR3 length equals 15 residues. Trimming took 7 bases from V and 1 from J, leaving 14 bases between them. The sequenced sample consisted of peripheral blood. This clonotype was obtained from a man aged 65-85 years with acute or convalescent COVID-19. This chain links TRBV6-5 with TRBJ2-1; D is possibly TRBD1 (5 bases). The CDR3 loop reads CASTLGVGSYNEQFF. The CDR3 DNA follows: TGTGCCAGCACCCTAGGGGTGGGTTCCTACAATGAGCAGTTCTTC.